Below, 28 T cell receptor beta chains from the same sample are listed, as sequenced in a study of blood T cell repertoires in COVID-19. Data came from immunoSEQ multiplex PCR; TCRdb stores just in-frame clones and leaves some out. Here the sample spans about 100,000 clones, about three quarters being singletons. The sample comprised peripheral blood. The source of these receptors is a man between 65 and 79 years old with acute or convalescent COVID-19.

The V and J genes are TRBV3-1 (or the pseudogene TRBV3-2) and TRBJ2-2; 10 bases align to TRBD1. This CDR3 has 15 amino acids. Losses at the gene ends were 4 bases for V and 5 bases for J; bases not matched to a gene: 4. The germline CDR1 and CDR2 sequences are LGHDT and YNNKEL (reference sequence). The DNA of the CDR3 is TGTGCCAGCAGCCCCCGGGACAGGGGAACCGGGGAGCTGTTTTTT. Its protein is CASSPRDRGTGELFF.

In this sample, this clone turned up once. In DNA, the CDR3 is TGCGCCAGTAAAAGGGGGGGGAACGGGCTCAATCAGCCCCAGCATTTT. Encoded protein: CASKRGGNGLNQPQHF. The chain links TRBV10-2 to TRBJ1-5; a possible D gene is TRBD1 (6 bases). The V gene's germline CDR1 is WSHSY and CDR2 SAAADI. The CDR3 sequence is 16 residues long. The ends were cut back, 9 bases at V and 3 bases at J, with 21 bases in the middle.

The chain has TRBV27 and TRBJ2-1; TRBD1 is a possible D gene (7 bases). CDR1 is MNHEY, CDR2 SMNVEV, per germline (reference sequence). V lost 4 bases and J 9 bases, leaving 10 bases between the germline ends. The CDR3 totals 12 residues. The CDR3, as DNA: TGTGCCAGCAGTTCGCAGGGGGGTGAGCAGTTCTTC. Translated, it gives CASSSQGGEQFF.

This chain joins TRBV9 and TRBJ2-2; 10 bases line up with TRBD2. CDR3 length: 15 residues. Germline CDR1 and CDR2: SGDLS and YYNGEE. The V segment lost 0 bases and the J segment 8 bases; nucleotides outside the gene matches: 4. CDR3 nucleotide sequence: TGTGCCAGCAGCGTAGAACTAGCGGGGAAAGGGGAGCTGTTTTTT. It encodes CASSVELAGKGELFF.

This clone showed up just once. The rearrangement joins TRBV15 to TRBJ2-1; TRBD2 is a possible D gene (6 bases). This CDR3 is built from 14 residues. Per germline, CDR1 LNHNV and CDR2 YYDKDF (reference sequence). V was clipped by 0 bases and J by 6 bases, with 9 bases between them. DNA of the CDR3: TGTGCCACCAGCAGAGAGGGGACTTTCAATGAGCAGTTCTTC. Translating gives CATSREGTFNEQFF.

The chain is built from TRBV7-2 and TRBJ2-5; TRBD2 is a possible D gene (6 bases). V was pared by 4 bases and J by 6 bases, with 18 bases between. Germline loops: CDR1 SGHTA, CDR2 FQGNSA. The CDR3 is 15 amino acids. The CDR3, as DNA: TGTGCCAGCAGCTCCCAGAAGAAGGGGAGGCAGACCCAGTACTTC. Its translation is CASSSQKKGRQTQYF.

This rearrangement joins TRBV6-5 to TRBJ2-7; 8 bases fit TRBD1. This CDR3 is 13 amino acids long. CDR1 MNHEY and CDR2 SVGAGI come from the germline V gene. V was pared by 6 bases and J by 5 bases, with 6 bases of the junction left unmatched. For the CDR3, the DNA is TGTGCCAGCAGACGACAGGGGTTGGACGAGCAGTACTTC. It is translated as CASRRQGLDEQYF.

The table lists this clone with a few counts. This rearrangement joins TRBV3-1 (or the pseudogene TRBV3-2) to TRBJ1-2; D not certain. Per germline, CDR1 LGHDT and CDR2 YNNKEL (reference sequence). The CDR3 runs to 14 residues. Deletions cut 0 bases from V and 8 bases from J, with 13 bases between. The CDR3 nucleotides are TGTGCCAGCAGCCAAGATTCTGCGGACTTGGGCTACACCTTC. Its translation is CASSQDSADLGYTF.

A few counts support this clone. The gene calls are TRBV19 and TRBJ2-2; 15 positions agree with TRBD2. CDR1 is LNHDA, CDR2 SQIVND, per germline (reference sequence). V lost 3 bases to trimming and J lost 7 bases; unmatched junction nucleotides: 3. This CDR3 is built from 16 residues. CDR3 residues: CASSIGTSGGFGELFF. The CDR3 DNA reads as TGTGCCAGTAGTATCGGGACTAGCGGGGGGTTCGGGGAGCTGTTTTTT.

The J gene is TRBJ1-1, the V gene TRBV30; tentatively, D is TRBD1 (5 bases). This CDR3 contains 11 residues. Trimming cost V 8 bases and J 3 bases, with 10 bases left between them. Germline CDR1 is GTSNPN and CDR2 is SVGIG (reference sequence). In DNA, the CDR3 is TGTGCCGGTGGGGGGGACACTGAAGCTTTCTTT. This codes for CAGGGDTEAFF.

This clone has only one observation. The chain is built from TRBV6-1 and TRBJ1-2; 12 nucleotides match TRBD1. V trimming: 7 bases; J trimming: 7 bases; junction bases outside the gene matches: 10. CDR3 length: 15 residues. Germline V gene data show CDR1 as MNHNS and CDR2 as SASEGT. The CDR3 sequence: CASTRGTGGAGGYTF. CDR3 nucleotides: TGTGCCAGCACCCGAGGGACAGGGGGCGCGGGTGGCTACACCTTC.

The V gene is TRBV5-4, the J gene TRBJ2-5; D gene uncertain. Trimming removed 4 bases at V and 2 bases at J, with 12 bases between. The CDR3 has 14 amino acids. The germline V gene encodes CDR1 SGHNT and CDR2 YYREEE (reference sequence). This CDR3 reads CASSLEWQQETQYF. CDR3 nucleotide sequence: TGTGCCAGCAGCCTGGAGTGGCAGCAAGAGACCCAGTACTTC.

The J gene is TRBJ1-5, the V gene TRBV2; D is uncertain. CDR3 size: 16 residues. V lost 3 bases, J lost 2 bases, and 14 bases lay in between. From germline, CDR1 is SNHLY and CDR2 FYNNEI. The CDR3 reads CASSDRGLRGNQPQHF. CDR3 sequence (DNA): TGTGCCAGCAGTGATCGAGGACTGAGAGGCAATCAGCCCCAGCATTTT.

The chain combines TRBV2 with TRBJ2-1, with 8 bases lining up with TRBD2. From germline, CDR1 is SNHLY and CDR2 FYNNEI. The CDR3 covers 16 residues. The V gene end was trimmed by 3 bases and the J gene end by 7 bases; junction bases not matched to a gene: 11. The CDR3 spells CASSERNGGALNEQFF. As DNA, the CDR3 is TGTGCCAGCAGTGAGCGGAACGGGGGGGCTTTAAATGAGCAGTTCTTC. The full variable domain, rest sourced from reference TRBV2 and TRBJ2-1, is EPEVTQTPSHQVTQMGQEVILRCVPISNHLYFYWYRQILGQKVEFLVSFYNNEISEKSEIFDDQFSVERPDGSNFTLKIRSTKLEDSAMYFCASSERNGGALNEQFFGPGTRLTVL.

This clone was seen only once. The chain carries TRBV6-2 or TRBV6-3 and TRBJ2-3, with D hard to call. The V gene lost 6 bases and the J gene lost 10 bases, with 11 bases spanning the gap. The CDR3 runs to 11 residues. Germline CDR1 MNHEY, CDR2 SVGEGT. In DNA form, the CDR3 reads TGTGCCAGCAGCCAAGGAGACCCGCAGTATTTT. Amino acids: CASSQGDPQYF.

The chain recombines TRBV6-4 with TRBJ2-1, with D unclear. Germline CDR1 MRHNA, CDR2 SNTAGT. V was trimmed by 3 bases and J by 5 bases, leaving 8 bases between them. This CDR3 is built from 13 residues. The CDR3 DNA sequence: TGTGCCAGCAGTGAATCCCCAAACAATGAGCAGTTCTTC. Translated: CASSESPNNEQFF.

V gene TRBV2 combines with J gene TRBJ2-1, with TRBD1 identical over 9 bases. Germline trimming cut 8 bases from V and 4 bases from J; bases unmatched to any gene: 6. Germline V gene lookup returns CDR1 SNHLY and CDR2 FYNNEI. The CDR3 has 14 amino acids. CDR3 nucleotides: TGTGCCAGCGGACCGGGACAGGGTTACAATGAGCAGTTCTTC. Its translation: CASGPGQGYNEQFF.

The chain links TRBV12-5 to TRBJ1-5, with 7 nucleotides matching TRBD1. CDR1 is LGHNT and CDR2 is FRNRAP in the germline V gene. The CDR3 totals 14 residues. The V segment lost 8 bases and the J segment 3 bases; nucleotides outside the gene matches: 7. Here the CDR3 reads CASTLDRFNQPQHF. The CDR3 DNA follows: TGTGCTAGTACCCTGGACAGGTTCAATCAGCCCCAGCATTTT.

The chain uses TRBV29-1 and TRBJ1-1; D unclear. The CDR3 covers 15 residues. Germline V CDR1 and CDR2: SQVTM, ANQGSEA. V gave up 0 bases and J gave up 7 bases, with 18 bases separating them. The chain's CDR3 is CSVEEGIVGSLEAFF. The CDR3 region has the DNA TGCAGCGTTGAAGAAGGAATAGTGGGCAGTCTTGAAGCTTTCTTT.

This clone was seen only a few times. V gene TRBV7-2 combines with J gene TRBJ2-3; D gene ambiguous. Deletions cut 5 bases from V and 0 bases from J, with 12 bases between. CDR3 length: 15 residues. Germline-derived CDR1 and CDR2 are SGHTA and FQGNSA. CDR3 residues: CASSPMVTSTDTQYF. The CDR3, as DNA: TGTGCCAGCAGCCCAATGGTGACTAGCACAGATACGCAGTATTTT. The full variable domain, its missing parts supplied by reference TRBV7-2 and TRBJ2-3, is GAGVSQSPSNKVTEKGKDVELRCDPISGHTALYWYRQSLGQGLEFLIYFQGNSAPDKSGLPSDRFSAERTGGSVSTLTIQRTQQEDSAVYLCASSPMVTSTDTQYFGPGTRLTVL.

The rearrangement uses TRBV5-6 and TRBJ1-2; D not resolved. Per germline, CDR1 SGHDT and CDR2 YYEEEE. Trimming took off 4 bases at V and 0 bases at J, with 19 bases between the two ends. The CDR3 length is 17 residues. CDR3 nucleotide sequence: TGTGCCAGCAGCGTCGGATGGCGTACCCGGGCTAACTATGGCTACACCTTC. Translated, it gives CASSVGWRTRANYGYTF.

This chain joins TRBV19 and TRBJ1-1; maybe TRBD1 (5 bases). The germline V gene has CDR1 LNHDA and CDR2 SQIVND (reference sequence). The V end lost 3 bases, the J end lost 5 bases, and 7 bases lay between the germline ends. The CDR3 loop spans 12 amino acids. Here the CDR3 reads CASSIKGTEAFF. The DNA of the CDR3 is TGTGCCAGTAGTATCAAGGGGACTGAAGCTTTCTTT.

The chain combines TRBV5-1 with TRBJ2-7; 8 bases map to TRBD1. Germline V CDR1 and CDR2: SGHRS, YFSETQ. This CDR3 is built from 18 residues. The junction had 13 bases not matched to a gene; V was cut back by 0 bases and J by 2 bases. The CDR3 region is CASSLEVSGNRGTYEQYF. The CDR3 DNA follows: TGCGCCAGCAGCTTGGAGGTTTCGGGCAACAGGGGGACCTACGAGCAGTACTTC.

The chain carries TRBV7-9 and TRBJ1-1; D is perhaps TRBD1 (5 bases). Germline loops: CDR1 SEHNR, CDR2 FQNEAQ (reference sequence). The CDR3 loop spans 15 amino acids. With 8 bases removed from V and 2 bases from J, the gap between germline ends came to 18 bases. In DNA form, the CDR3 reads TGTGCCAGCGCTCCGGGGAGGGACGTAAACACTGAAGCTTTCTTT. It is translated as CASAPGRDVNTEAFF.

The chain employs TRBV6-6 and TRBJ2-1; TRBD2 matches at 8 bases. The junction had 12 bases not matched to a gene; V was cut back by 6 bases and J by 5 bases. From germline, CDR1 is MNHNY and CDR2 SVGAGI (reference sequence). This CDR3 spans 16 amino acids. The CDR3 region has the DNA TGTGCCAGCAGAAACCGGGGGGGTCCAACACACAATGAGCAGTTCTTC. It yields the protein CASRNRGGPTHNEQFF.

There are a few counts of this clone. The CDR3 loop reads CASSSTGTGGRYGYTF. The CDR3 nucleotides read TGTGCCAGCAGTTCGACCGGGACAGGGGGAAGATATGGCTACACCTTC. The genes are TRBV6-6 and TRBJ1-2; 11 nucleotides match TRBD1. The CDR3 extends over 16 amino acids. The germline gives CDR1 MNHNY, CDR2 SVGAGI (reference sequence). The junction had 9 bases not matched to a gene; V was cut back by 4 bases and J by 5 bases.

J is TRBJ1-4 and V is TRBV14; 9 positions agree with TRBD1. Per germline, CDR1 SGHDN and CDR2 FVKESK. With 3 bases clipped from V and 7 bases from J, the junction kept 9 bases outside the gene matches. The CDR3 length is 16 residues. CDR3 nucleotide sequence: TGTGCCAGCAGCCAGCTAGGACAGGGGAAGGCTGAAAAACTGTTTTTT. The encoded protein is CASSQLGQGKAEKLFF.

In its sample, this clone was seen many times. The chain joins TRBV7-9 to TRBJ1-3, with 7 bases fitting TRBD1. The germline V gene has CDR1 SEHNR and CDR2 FQNEAQ (reference sequence). Trimming took 6 bases from V and 4 from J; bases not matched to a gene: 9. The CDR3 consists of 15 residues. The CDR3 sequence is CASRSQGVDGNTIYF. The DNA of the CDR3 is TGTGCCAGCAGATCTCAGGGGGTAGACGGAAACACCATATATTTT.